Reported below is one T cell receptor beta chain. Its antigen is unknown. The data belong to a study of T cell repertoires in cytomegalovirus infection. Turning to the study itself: Public TCR beta signatures were indicative of both CMV infection and a matching HLA type. Study-wide results and limits: Cumulative public TCR beta family frequency identified carriers of CMV plus the relevant HLA. HLA-C-restricted CMV clonotypes gave the most frequent clonotype in two of eight donors.

TCRdb ran MiXCR on the reads and lists one entry per CDR3 protein. This table has around 530,000 distinct CDR3 sequences, approximately 25% appearing once. The sequenced sample consisted of PBMCs. This TCR was recovered from a human donor in good health (CMV status not recorded). Some clones in this sample may be carry-over from other donors' samples.

The CDR3 spells CASSFPGPYNEQFF. The CDR3 bases are TGTGCCAGCAGTTTTCCAGGCCCCTACAATGAGCAGTTCTTC. The chain is built from TRBV27 and TRBJ2-1; D unresolved. The CDR3 consists of 14 residues. Looked up from germline, CDR1 is MNHEY and CDR2 is SMNVEV (reference sequence). The V gene lost 3 bases and the J gene lost 2 bases, with 8 bases spanning the gap.